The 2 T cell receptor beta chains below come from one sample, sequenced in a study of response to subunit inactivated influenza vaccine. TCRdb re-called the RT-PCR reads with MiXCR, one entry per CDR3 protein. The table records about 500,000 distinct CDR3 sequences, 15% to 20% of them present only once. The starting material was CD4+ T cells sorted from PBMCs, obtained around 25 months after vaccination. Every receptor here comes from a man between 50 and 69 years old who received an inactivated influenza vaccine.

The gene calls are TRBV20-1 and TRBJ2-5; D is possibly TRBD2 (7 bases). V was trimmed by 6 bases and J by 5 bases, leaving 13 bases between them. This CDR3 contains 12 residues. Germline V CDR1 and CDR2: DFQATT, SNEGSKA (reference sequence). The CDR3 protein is CSAGGRRETQYF. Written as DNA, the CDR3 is TGCAGTGCGGGGGGGCGCCGGGAGACCCAGTACTTC.

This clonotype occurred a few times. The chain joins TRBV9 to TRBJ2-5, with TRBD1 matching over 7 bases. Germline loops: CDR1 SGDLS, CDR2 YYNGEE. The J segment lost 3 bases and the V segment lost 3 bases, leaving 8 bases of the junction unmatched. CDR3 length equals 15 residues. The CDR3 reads CASSEGARGEETQYF. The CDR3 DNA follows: TGTGCCAGCAGCGAGGGGGCCCGGGGAGAAGAGACCCAGTACTTC. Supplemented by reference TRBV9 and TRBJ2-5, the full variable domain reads DSGVTQTPKHLITATGQRVTLRCSPRSGDLSVYWYQQSLDQGLQFLIQYYNGEERAKGNILERFSAQQFPDLHSELNLSSLELGDSALYFCASSEGARGEETQYFGPGTRLLVL.